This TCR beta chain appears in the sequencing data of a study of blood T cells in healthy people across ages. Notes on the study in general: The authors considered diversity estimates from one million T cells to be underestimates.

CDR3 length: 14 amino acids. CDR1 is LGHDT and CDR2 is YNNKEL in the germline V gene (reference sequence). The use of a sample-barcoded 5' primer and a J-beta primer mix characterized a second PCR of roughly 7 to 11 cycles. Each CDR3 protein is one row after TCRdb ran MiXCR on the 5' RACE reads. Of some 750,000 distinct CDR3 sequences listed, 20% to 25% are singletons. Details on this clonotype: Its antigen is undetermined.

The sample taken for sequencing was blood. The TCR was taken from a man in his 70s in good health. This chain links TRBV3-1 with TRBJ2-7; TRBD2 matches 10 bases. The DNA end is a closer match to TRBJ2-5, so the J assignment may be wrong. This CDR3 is CASSRGLAPKTQYF. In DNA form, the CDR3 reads TGTGCCAGCAGCAGGGGACTAGCGCCAAAGACCCAGTACTTC.